This TCR beta chain derives from a study of post-analysis software for immune sequencing data. Overall study context: Relapsing-remitting, secondary progressive and progressive-relapsing forms made up the multiple sclerosis disease courses. General observations from the study: Under F measure analysis, samples from one preparation batch co-clustered strongly. About five TRBV segments were more frequent in patients than controls; TRBV5-6, TRBV5-1 and TRBV20-1 belonged to this group. There was significantly lower normalized Chao1 diversity in multiple sclerosis patients than in controls.

This clonotype has a handful of counts. Its antigen is unknown. Unique molecular identifiers were present in the TCR beta cDNA libraries. T cells numbering about 0.85 to 11 million yielded cDNA molecules that totaled roughly 500,000. TCRdb reprocessed the PCR reads with MiXCR, giving one entry per CDR3 protein. The sample records 180,000 or so distinct CDR3 sequences, approximately 29% being singletons. V was shortened by 0 bases and J by 4 bases, with 13 bases between the two germline ends. Germline V gives CDR1 SGHRS, CDR2 YFSETQ. This CDR3 has 15 amino acids. This receptor was taken from a girl aged 2-17 years with multiple sclerosis. Sequences were obtained from blood. V usage is TRBV5-1 and J usage is TRBJ1-2; the D is unclear. CDR3: CASSLADVAPYGYTF. CDR3 nucleotides: TGCGCCAGCAGCTTGGCCGACGTAGCGCCCTATGGCTACACCTTC.